This TCR beta chain was captured by sequencing in a study of cytomegalovirus exposure and HLA in healthy donors. Use of 60 Vbeta and 13 Jbeta primers characterized the PCR. Repertoires were generated with immunoSEQ multiplex PCR, while TCRdb's copy carries only in-frame clones and drops some. The sample has about 75,000 clones, approximately 80% seen once. The CDR3 covers 13 residues. Germline-derived CDR1 and CDR2 are SGHVS and FQNEAQ. V was pared by 4 bases and J by 5 bases, with 3 bases of the junction left unmatched. V gene TRBV7-8 combines with J gene TRBJ2-7; 9 nucleotides align to TRBD1. This receptor was obtained from a man aged 70 or older in good health and CMV-seropositive. Sequencing used PBMCs. DNA of the CDR3: TGTGCCAGCAGCTCGGGACAGGGCAACGAGCAGTACTTC. This gives the protein CASSSGQGNEQYF.